Listed below are T cell receptor beta chains from one sample, sequenced in a study of T cells in Graves' hyperthyroidism and ophthalmopathy. Each CDR3 protein is one row after TCRdb ran MiXCR on the multiplex PCR reads. The sample holds roughly 380,000 distinct CDR3 sequences; about 15% are singletons and the top ten take approximately 10%. Sequencing was carried out using blood. Every receptor here comes from a woman aged 55-75 years with Graves' hyperthyroidism. The CDR3 runs from the conserved cysteine through the conserved F or W. Each record gives: J gene, clone size, V gene, D gene, CDR3 protein, CDR3 DNA. D genes are given only for firm matches. The size field is filled for only some rows; it gives once, few, many or a size class.

j_call: TRBJ2-7; clone_size: many; v_call: TRBV7-3; d_call: TRBD2; cdr3_aa: CASSSPSSGRGEQYF; cdr3_nt: TGTGCCAGCAGCTCTCCGTCCAGCGGGAGGGGCGAGCAGTACTTC
j_call: TRBJ2-7; clone_size: many; v_call: TRBV6-1; d_call: TRBD1; cdr3_aa: CVHHSGTGYEQYF; cdr3_nt: TGTGTCCATCATTCCGGGACAGGCTACGAGCAGTACTTC
j_call: TRBJ2-1; clone_size: once; v_call: TRBV6-5; d_call: TRBD1; cdr3_aa: CASSYSSSGQGPSGSSYNEQFF; cdr3_nt: TGTGCCAGCAGTTACTCGAGTTCCGGACAGGGCCCGAGTGGGAGCTCCTACAATGAGCAGTTCTTC
j_call: TRBJ2-7; clone_size: NA; v_call: TRBV20-1; d_call: TRBD2; cdr3_aa: CSAFRLAGLYEQYF; cdr3_nt: TGCAGTGCTTTTAGACTAGCGGGACTTTACGAGCAGTACTTC
j_call: TRBJ1-1; clone_size: many; v_call: TRBV30; d_call: NA; cdr3_aa: CAWSPGTVTEAFF; cdr3_nt: TGTGCCTGGAGCCCCGGGACGGTCACTGAAGCTTTCTTT
j_call: TRBJ1-4; clone_size: few; v_call: TRBV6-1; d_call: TRBD1; cdr3_aa: CASNDGQAGREKLFF; cdr3_nt: TGTGCCAGCAATGATGGACAGGCGGGAAGGGAAAAACTGTTTTTT
j_call: TRBJ1-1; clone_size: many; v_call: TRBV5-1; d_call: NA; cdr3_aa: CASSFDGGNTEAFF; cdr3_nt: TGCGCCAGCAGCTTCGATGGGGGGAACACTGAAGCTTTCTTT
j_call: TRBJ1-1; clone_size: many; v_call: TRBV11-2; d_call: TRBD1; cdr3_aa: CASSLARGPTEAFF; cdr3_nt: TGTGCCAGCAGCTTAGCTAGGGGGCCCACTGAAGCTTTCTTT
j_call: TRBJ2-2; clone_size: many; v_call: TRBV6-2/TRBV6-3; d_call: NA; cdr3_aa: CASSYIRRTNTGELFF; cdr3_nt: TGTGCCAGCAGTTACATTCGGCGGACTAACACCGGGGAGCTGTTTTTT
j_call: TRBJ2-1; clone_size: many; v_call: TRBV20-1; d_call: TRBD2; cdr3_aa: CSARSLGTSGNNEQFF; cdr3_nt: TGCAGTGCTAGAAGTCTCGGGACTAGCGGAAACAATGAGCAGTTCTTC
j_call: TRBJ2-7; clone_size: NA; v_call: TRBV11-2; d_call: TRBD2; cdr3_aa: CASNERGSGTYEQYF; cdr3_nt: TGTGCCAGCAATGAGCGGGGTTCTGGGACCTACGAGCAGTACTTC
j_call: TRBJ2-2; clone_size: many; v_call: TRBV12-3/TRBV12-4; d_call: NA; cdr3_aa: CASSFMSIGAGLKTQGTGELFF; cdr3_nt: TGTGCCAGCAGTTTTATGAGTATCGGGGCGGGCCTAAAAACGCAGGGCACCGGGGAGCTGTTTTTT
j_call: TRBJ2-7; clone_size: many; v_call: TRBV2; d_call: NA; cdr3_aa: CASRTVRDPVYEQYF; cdr3_nt: TGTGCCAGCAGAACCGTCCGGGACCCGGTCTACGAGCAGTACTTC
j_call: TRBJ1-2; clone_size: many; v_call: TRBV6-6; d_call: NA; cdr3_aa: CASSYSKGVGYTF; cdr3_nt: TGTGCCAGCAGTTACTCGAAGGGGGTTGGCTACACCTTC
j_call: TRBJ2-5; clone_size: few; v_call: TRBV29-1; d_call: NA; cdr3_aa: CSTQQGGETQYF; cdr3_nt: TGCAGCACACAACAGGGTGGAGAGACCCAGTACTTC
j_call: TRBJ2-5; clone_size: few; v_call: TRBV11-2; d_call: NA; cdr3_aa: CASSPVREQETQYF; cdr3_nt: TGTGCCAGCAGCCCCGTCAGGGAACAAGAGACCCAGTACTTC
j_call: TRBJ2-7; clone_size: many; v_call: TRBV10-3; d_call: TRBD1; cdr3_aa: CAISVGRRQGGYEQYF; cdr3_nt: TGTGCCATATCAGTGGGACGGCGACAGGGGGGGTACGAGCAGTACTTC
j_call: TRBJ1-1; clone_size: many; v_call: TRBV29-1; d_call: TRBD1; cdr3_aa: CSVEWTGGVTDTEAFF; cdr3_nt: TGCAGCGTTGAATGGACAGGAGGGGTGACGGACACTGAAGCTTTCTTT
j_call: TRBJ1-1; clone_size: few; v_call: TRBV19; d_call: NA; cdr3_aa: CASTLGGAATEAFF; cdr3_nt: TGTGCCAGTACCCTTGGGGGGGCCGCCACTGAAGCTTTCTTT
j_call: TRBJ1-6; clone_size: NA; v_call: TRBV6-6; d_call: TRBD1; cdr3_aa: CASSYLGTGDSPLHF; cdr3_nt: TGTGCCAGCAGTTACCTCGGGACAGGGGATTCACCCCTCCACTTT
j_call: TRBJ1-2; clone_size: few; v_call: TRBV19; d_call: NA; cdr3_aa: CASSIEGRTRFGYTF; cdr3_nt: TGTGCCAGTAGTATCGAAGGGAGGACGAGGTTTGGCTACACCTTC
j_call: TRBJ2-7; clone_size: many; v_call: TRBV11-3; d_call: NA; cdr3_aa: CASSTPLETLGNEQYF; cdr3_nt: TGTGCCAGCAGCACCCCACTCGAAACCCTGGGGAACGAGCAGTACTTC
j_call: TRBJ1-2; clone_size: many; v_call: TRBV29-1; d_call: TRBD1; cdr3_aa: CSVEDVNRGYGYTF; cdr3_nt: TGCAGCGTTGAAGACGTAAACAGGGGCTATGGCTACACCTTC
j_call: TRBJ1-2; clone_size: NA; v_call: TRBV6-6; d_call: NA; cdr3_aa: CASSYQGQGLGGYTF; cdr3_nt: TGTGCCAGCAGTTACCAGGGACAAGGACTGGGCGGCTACACCTTC
j_call: TRBJ1-1; clone_size: many; v_call: TRBV20-1; d_call: NA; cdr3_aa: CSARARTLSGPNTEAFF; cdr3_nt: TGCAGTGCTAGAGCCCGAACCCTATCGGGACCCAACACTGAAGCTTTCTTT
j_call: TRBJ2-5; clone_size: many; v_call: TRBV5-1; d_call: NA; cdr3_aa: CASSFGQGGETQYF; cdr3_nt: TGCGCCAGCAGCTTCGGACAGGGAGGGGAGACCCAGTACTTC
j_call: TRBJ1-5; clone_size: many; v_call: TRBV7-2; d_call: NA; cdr3_aa: CASSSVGGGNQPQHF; cdr3_nt: TGTGCCAGCAGCTCGGTCGGGGGAGGGAATCAGCCCCAGCATTTT
j_call: TRBJ2-3; clone_size: many; v_call: TRBV6-1; d_call: TRBD2; cdr3_aa: CASSQGSAGGRTDTQYF; cdr3_nt: TGTGCCAGCAGTCAAGGGTCAGCGGGAGGCCGCACAGATACGCAGTATTTT
j_call: TRBJ1-1; clone_size: many; v_call: TRBV30; d_call: NA; cdr3_aa: CAWSVPRQWGNTEAFF; cdr3_nt: TGTGCCTGGAGTGTACCCCGACAGTGGGGGAACACTGAAGCTTTCTTT
j_call: TRBJ2-1; clone_size: many; v_call: TRBV30; d_call: NA; cdr3_aa: CAWSEATPYNEQFF; cdr3_nt: TGTGCCTGGAGTGAGGCGACACCATACAATGAGCAGTTCTTC
j_call: TRBJ2-1; clone_size: NA; v_call: TRBV9; d_call: TRBD2; cdr3_aa: CASSASGSPYNEQFF; cdr3_nt: TGTGCCAGCAGCGCTAGCGGGAGTCCCTACAATGAGCAGTTCTTC
j_call: TRBJ1-1; clone_size: many; v_call: TRBV18; d_call: NA; cdr3_aa: CASSTTTQNTEAFF; cdr3_nt: TGTGCCAGCTCAACTACGACACAAAACACTGAAGCTTTCTTT
j_call: TRBJ2-3; clone_size: NA; v_call: TRBV20-1; d_call: NA; cdr3_aa: CSARTLRDWSTDTQYF; cdr3_nt: TGCAGTGCTAGGACGCTCCGGGACTGGAGCACAGATACGCAGTATTTT
j_call: TRBJ2-3; clone_size: many; v_call: TRBV11-2; d_call: TRBD2; cdr3_aa: CASSRSSGSGTDTQYF; cdr3_nt: TGTGCCAGCAGCCGTTCTAGCGGGAGTGGGACAGATACGCAGTATTTT
j_call: TRBJ1-2; clone_size: NA; v_call: TRBV20-1; d_call: NA; cdr3_aa: CSASRGREIGYTF; cdr3_nt: TGCAGTGCTAGTAGGGGCCGGGAAATTGGCTACACCTTC
j_call: TRBJ1-2; clone_size: many; v_call: TRBV18; d_call: TRBD1; cdr3_aa: CASSSGTGFAGYTF; cdr3_nt: TGTGCCAGCTCATCCGGGACAGGGTTTGCTGGCTACACCTTC
j_call: TRBJ1-1; clone_size: few; v_call: TRBV20-1; d_call: NA; cdr3_aa: CSAGQGHTEAFF; cdr3_nt: TGCAGTGCTGGGCAGGGGCACACTGAAGCTTTCTTT